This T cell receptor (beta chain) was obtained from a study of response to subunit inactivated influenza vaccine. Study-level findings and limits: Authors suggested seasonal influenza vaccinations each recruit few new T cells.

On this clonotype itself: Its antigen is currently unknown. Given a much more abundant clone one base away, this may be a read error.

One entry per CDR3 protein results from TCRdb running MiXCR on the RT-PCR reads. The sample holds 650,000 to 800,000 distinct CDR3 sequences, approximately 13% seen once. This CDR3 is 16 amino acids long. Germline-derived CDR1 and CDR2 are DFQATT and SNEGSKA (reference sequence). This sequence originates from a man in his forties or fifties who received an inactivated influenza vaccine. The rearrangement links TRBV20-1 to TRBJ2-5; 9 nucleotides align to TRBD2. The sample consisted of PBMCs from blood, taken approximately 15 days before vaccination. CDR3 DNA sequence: TGCTGTGCTAGAGAATTCGCTAGCGGGGCACAAGAGACCCAGTACTTC. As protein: CCAREFASGAQETQYF.